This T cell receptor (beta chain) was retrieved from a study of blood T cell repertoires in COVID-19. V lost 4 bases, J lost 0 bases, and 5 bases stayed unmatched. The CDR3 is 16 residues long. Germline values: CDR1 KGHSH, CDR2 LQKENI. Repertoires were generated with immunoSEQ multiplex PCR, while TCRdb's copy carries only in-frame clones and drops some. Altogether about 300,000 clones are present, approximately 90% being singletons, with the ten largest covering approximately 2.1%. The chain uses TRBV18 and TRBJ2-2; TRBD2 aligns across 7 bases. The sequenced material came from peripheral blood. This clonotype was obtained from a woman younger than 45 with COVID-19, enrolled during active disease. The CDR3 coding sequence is TGTGCCAGCTCACTCACTAGCGTCTCGAACACCGGGGAGCTGTTTTTT. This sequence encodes CASSLTSVSNTGELFF. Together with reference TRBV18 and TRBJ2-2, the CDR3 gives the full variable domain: NAGVMQNPRHLVRRRGQEARLRCSPMKGHSHVYWYRQLPEEGLKFMVYLQKENIIDESGMPKERFSAEFPKEGPSILRIQQVVRGDSAAYFCASSLTSVSNTGELFFGEGSRLTVL.